Detailed here is one TCR beta chain. CDR1 is SNHLY and CDR2 is FYNNEI in the germline V gene. Trimming took 10 bases from V and 5 from J, leaving 21 bases between them. The CDR3 consists of 15 residues. RNA, at about 0.45 to 1 ug, was reverse transcribed with random hexamers. Using its own MiXCR run on the immunoSEQ multiplex PCR reads, TCRdb lists one record per CDR3 protein. The sample contains 200,000 to 250,000 distinct CDR3 sequences, 90% to 95% of which appear only once. The sample originates from a study of CD8 T cells in Susac syndrome. The sequence was collected from a human donor with multiple sclerosis. V usage is TRBV2 and J usage is TRBJ2-4; a possible D gene is TRBD2 (6 bases). Sequencing was done on a sample of CD4+ T cells from PBMCs. The DNA for the CDR3 is TGTGCCACCGCCCGGGACGGGAGTAGCCAAAACATTCAGTACTTC. Protein product: CATARDGSSQNIQYF.